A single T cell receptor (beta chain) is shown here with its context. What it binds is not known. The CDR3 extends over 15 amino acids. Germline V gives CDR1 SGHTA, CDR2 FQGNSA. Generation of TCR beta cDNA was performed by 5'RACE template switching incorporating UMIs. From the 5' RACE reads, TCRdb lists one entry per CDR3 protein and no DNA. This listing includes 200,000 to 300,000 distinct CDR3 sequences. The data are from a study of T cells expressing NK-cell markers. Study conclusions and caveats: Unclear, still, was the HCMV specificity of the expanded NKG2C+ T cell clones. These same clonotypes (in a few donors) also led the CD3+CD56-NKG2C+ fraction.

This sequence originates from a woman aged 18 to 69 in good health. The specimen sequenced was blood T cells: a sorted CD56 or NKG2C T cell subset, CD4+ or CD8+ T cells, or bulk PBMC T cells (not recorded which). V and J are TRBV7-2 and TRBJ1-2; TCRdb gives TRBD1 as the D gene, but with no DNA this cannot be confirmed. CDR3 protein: CASSPNRQGIGGYTF.